Listed here is a single T cell receptor (beta chain). Its matching antigen is unknown. The ends were cut back, 0 bases at V and 6 bases at J, with 12 bases in the middle. The germline V gene has CDR1 LNHDA and CDR2 SQIVND (reference sequence). CDR3 size: 15 residues. Sequencing was performed on unstimulated naive, memory, effector memory and TEMRA subsets derived from a few donor pairs. This specimen belongs to a study of siplizumab effects on memory and regulatory T cells. General study results and limits: In roughly 75-95% of proliferating CD4+ or CD8+ clones, a naive or memory phenotype could not be assigned. Unstimulated subsets contained matches for only a minor fraction of alloreactive clones.

The table came from immunoSEQ multiplex PCR; TCRdb's copy has only in-frame clones and leaves some out. The sample holds some 7,000 clones, 65% to 70% seen once. The sequenced sample consisted of effector memory CD8+ T cells sorted from blood. Subset in this sample: unstimulated CD8+ effector memory T cells. The rearrangement uses TRBV19 and TRBJ2-1; D gene ambiguous. This clonotype originated in a human donor in good health. In DNA, the CDR3 is TGTGCCAGTAGTATAGAGGGCGGCAGTGTCAATGAGCAGTTCTTC. The encoded protein is CASSIEGGSVNEQFF. The full variable domain, its missing parts supplied by reference TRBV19 and TRBJ2-1, is DGGITQSPKYLFRKEGQNVTLSCEQNLNHDAMYWYRQDPGQGLRLIYYSQIVNDFQKGDIAEGYSVSREKKESFPLTVTSAQKNPTAFYLCASSIEGGSVNEQFFGPGTRLTVL.